This T cell receptor beta chain was observed in a study of OX40 agonist ivuxolimab in advanced cancers. Germline-derived CDR1 and CDR2 are SNHLY and FYNNEI. CDR3 length: 13 residues. J was trimmed by 3 bases and V by 6 bases; bases with no gene match: 4. In this sample, this clone is medium-sized. Method: immunoSEQ multiplex PCR; TCRdb's copy keeps in-frame clones and lacks some. The sample has around 29,000 clones; 85% to 90% are singletons. This chain uses TRBV2 with TRBJ2-7, with 8 bases that match TRBD1. Specimen: CD4+ or CD8+ T cells sorted from blood, collected in a trial of the OX40 agonist ivuxolimab. This receptor was obtained from an adult with an advanced solid tumor such as melanoma, head and neck, liver or kidney cancer. CDR3 in DNA: TGTGCCAGCAGACCGGGACAGGACTACGAGCAGTACTTC. It translates to CASRPGQDYEQYF.